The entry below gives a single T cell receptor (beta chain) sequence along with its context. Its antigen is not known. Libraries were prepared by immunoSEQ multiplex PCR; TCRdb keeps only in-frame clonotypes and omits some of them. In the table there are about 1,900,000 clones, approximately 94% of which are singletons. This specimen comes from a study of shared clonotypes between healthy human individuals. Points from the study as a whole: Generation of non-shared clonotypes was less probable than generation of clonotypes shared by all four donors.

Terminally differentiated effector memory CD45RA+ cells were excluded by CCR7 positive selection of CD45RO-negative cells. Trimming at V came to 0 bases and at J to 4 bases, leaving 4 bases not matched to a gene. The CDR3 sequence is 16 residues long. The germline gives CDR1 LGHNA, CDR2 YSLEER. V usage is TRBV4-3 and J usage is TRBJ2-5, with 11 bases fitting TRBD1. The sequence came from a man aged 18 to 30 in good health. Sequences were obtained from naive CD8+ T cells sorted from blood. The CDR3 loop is CASSQDLGTGGETQYF. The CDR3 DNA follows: TGCGCCAGCAGCCAAGATCTCGGGACAGGGGGAGAGACCCAGTACTTC.